This T cell receptor (beta chain) is from a study of blood T cell repertoires in COVID-19. Overall study: The cDNA or gDNA used as material had been derived from T cells, B-cell-depleted T cells, or PBMCs.

Methods used by the authors: Estimation of nucleated cell counts relied on the amplification of reference gene primers. Only in-frame clones appear in the TCRdb table, and some are missing; sequencing was by immunoSEQ multiplex PCR. V, J and clone size are those of that table, while D and trimming were read from the DNA. The table has around 200,000 clones, roughly four fifths seen once. The germline V and J ends were trimmed by 1 base and 6 bases, with 7 bases remaining between them. The germline V gene has CDR1 MNHEY and CDR2 SMNVEV (reference sequence). The CDR3 spans 13 residues. The gene calls are TRBV27 and TRBJ2-1; D unclear. The sequence was obtained from a man aged 50 to 59 with active or convalescent COVID-19. Sequenced material: peripheral blood. CDR3 nucleotide sequence: TGTGCCAGCAGTTTATGGGCTGGCAATGAGCAGTTCTTC. Translated: CASSLWAGNEQFF.